Below, one T cell receptor beta chain is given with its context. This entry belongs to a study of patients and donors after allogeneic stem cell transplantation. TCRdb fed the RT-PCR reads into MiXCR, producing one record per CDR3 protein. This sample has approximately 98,000 distinct CDR3 sequences, with around 36% found just once. CDR1 is MNHNY and CDR2 is SVGAGI in the germline V gene (reference sequence). The ends lost 10 bases at V and 2 bases at J; junction bases unmatched: 9. CDR3 length: 14 amino acids. The origin of this receptor is a human donor who was either an allogeneic HSCT recipient or a stem cell or donor lymphocyte infusion donor (not recorded which). It is not recorded whose cells these are; they may come from a transplant donor. Sequenced: blood, either unsorted or a sorted T cell fraction (not recorded which). The chain links TRBV6-6 to TRBJ2-7; 9 bases fit TRBD1. The CDR3 loop reads CATGTGTGTYEQYF. The DNA for the CDR3 is TGTGCCACGGGCACCGGGACAGGGACCTACGAGCAGTACTTC.